The 15 T cell receptor beta chains below were found in one sample sequenced in a study of blood T cell repertoires in COVID-19. Assay used: immunoSEQ multiplex PCR; TCRdb lists only in-frame clones, some missing. The sample holds about 340,000 clones, more than 70% seen once. Material: peripheral blood. The receptor set was obtained from a woman in her seventies with COVID-19, enrolled during active disease.

This clone was observed a few times. This chain connects TRBV9 to TRBJ2-5; 9 positions match TRBD2. J was trimmed by 0 bases and V by 0 bases; bases with no gene match: 3. Looked up from germline, CDR1 is SGDLS and CDR2 is YYNGEE. There are 16 residues in the CDR3. CDR3: CASSVGSGGYQETQYF. CDR3 in DNA: TGTGCCAGCAGCGTAGGAAGCGGGGGGTACCAAGAGACCCAGTACTTC.

The chain is built from TRBV19 and TRBJ2-7, with 7 bases fitting TRBD1. Germline-derived CDR1 and CDR2 are LNHDA and SQIVND (reference sequence). The CDR3 extends over 17 amino acids. The J segment lost 2 bases and the V segment lost 4 bases, leaving 14 bases of the junction unmatched. The CDR3 DNA reads TGTGCCAGTAGTACCGTCGGTCGTACAGGGGCCGCCTACGAGCAGTACTTC. Translating it yields CASSTVGRTGAAYEQYF.

The rearrangement links TRBV5-1 to TRBJ2-1; D is possibly TRBD2 (7 bases). The CDR3 covers 15 residues. Deletions cut 3 bases from V and 1 base from J, with 11 bases between. Germline V lookup: CDR1 SGHRS, CDR2 YFSETQ. CDR3 bases: TGCGCCAGCAGCTACAGGGAGGGATCCTACAATGAGCAGTTCTTC. As protein: CASSYREGSYNEQFF.

The genes are TRBV19 and TRBJ2-2; perhaps TRBD2 as D (5 bases). The CDR3 spans 13 residues. V was cut by 9 bases and J by 7 bases, with 15 bases left in between. The germline gives CDR1 LNHDA, CDR2 SQIVND (reference sequence). The CDR3 here is CASREGGRGELFF. The DNA for the CDR3 is TGTGCCAGCAGAGAGGGTGGCCGCGGGGAGCTGTTTTTT.

The chain recombines TRBV2 with TRBJ1-1, with 7 bases lining up with TRBD1. Germline loops: CDR1 SNHLY, CDR2 FYNNEI. The CDR3 has 13 residues. Germline trimming cut 8 bases from V and 2 bases from J; bases unmatched to any gene: 5. The chain's CDR3 is CASVNRGNTEAFF. The CDR3 DNA sequence: TGTGCCAGCGTAAACAGGGGTAACACTGAAGCTTTCTTT.

The chain couples TRBV6-1 to TRBJ1-2; perhaps TRBD1 as D (5 bases). In germline, CDR1 is MNHNS, CDR2 SASEGT. V was pared by 1 base and J by 8 bases, with 14 bases between. The CDR3 has 14 residues. The DNA for the CDR3 is TGTGCCAGCAGTGAAGTCGGAACCCAGGGAGGCTACACCTTC. It yields the protein CASSEVGTQGGYTF.

This clone was seen only a few times. The chain uses TRBV3-1 (or the pseudogene TRBV3-2) and TRBJ1-4, with a possible D match to TRBD1 (5 bases). V was cut by 1 base and J by 10 bases, with 13 bases left in between. The length of the CDR3 is 14 residues. In germline, CDR1 is LGHDT, CDR2 YNNKEL (reference sequence). CDR3 DNA: TGTGCCAGCAGCCAAGGTTCAGGGAGGGGAAAACTGTTTTTT. Protein: CASSQGSGRGKLFF.

The rearrangement links TRBV18 to TRBJ1-4; TRBD1 agrees at 8 bases. CDR3 length: 14 amino acids. Trimming cost V 3 bases and J 3 bases; bases outside gene matches: 0. Germline CDR1 is KGHSH and CDR2 is LQKENI. The chain's CDR3 is CASSPTGANEKLFF. The CDR3 DNA is TGTGCCAGCTCACCGACAGGGGCTAATGAAAAACTGTTTTTT.

This rearrangement joins TRBV7-9 to TRBJ2-7; D is possibly TRBD1 (6 bases). The CDR3 length is 14 residues. Deletions cut 5 bases from V and 3 bases from J, with 14 bases between. Germline loops: CDR1 SEHNR, CDR2 FQNEAQ (reference sequence). The CDR3 loop reads CASSPPGQDYEQYF. DNA of the CDR3: TGTGCCAGCAGCCCCCCGGGACAAGACTACGAGCAGTACTTC.

The V call is TRBV7-9, the J call TRBJ1-4; 7 bases map to TRBD1. Trimming at V came to 5 bases and at J to 7 bases, leaving 10 bases not matched to a gene. Germline lookup yields CDR1 SEHNR and CDR2 FQNEAQ (reference sequence). The CDR3 consists of 15 residues. In DNA form, the CDR3 reads TGTGCCAGCAGCCGATATGGGCAGGGGGTTGAAAAACTGTTTTTT. It translates to CASSRYGQGVEKLFF.

The chain is built from TRBV11-2 and TRBJ2-7; D remains ambiguous. The CDR3 spans 13 residues. Germline CDR1 is SGHAT and CDR2 is FQNNGV. Deletions cut 1 base from V and 4 bases from J, with 8 bases between. CDR3 protein: CASSLVGVYEQYF. CDR3 DNA: TGTGCCAGCAGCTTAGTGGGCGTGTACGAGCAGTACTTC. Complete variable domain (other parts from reference TRBV11-2 and TRBJ2-7): EAGVAQSPRYKIIEKRQSVAFWCNPISGHATLYWYQQILGQGPKLLIQFQNNGVVDDSQLPKDRFSAERLKGVDSTLKIQPAKLEDSAVYLCASSLVGVYEQYFGPGTRLTVT.

V gene TRBV11-2 combines with J gene TRBJ1-4; D may be TRBD1 (6 bases). The V end was cut by 5 bases, the J end by 10 bases, with 17 bases between. The CDR3 sequence is 14 residues long. Germline-derived CDR1 and CDR2 are SGHAT and FQNNGV. As DNA, the CDR3 is TGTGCCAGCAGCACGTCACAGGGATATCGAAAACTGTTTTTT. Protein product: CASSTSQGYRKLFF. Using reference TRBV11-2 and TRBJ1-4 for the parts outside the CDR3, the full variable domain is EAGVAQSPRYKIIEKRQSVAFWCNPISGHATLYWYQQILGQGPKLLIQFQNNGVVDDSQLPKDRFSAERLKGVDSTLKIQPAKLEDSAVYLCASSTSQGYRKLFFGSGTQLSVL.

Note on this clone: Additional DNA sequences in this sample encode the identical CDR3. The chain uses TRBV3-1 (or the pseudogene TRBV3-2) and TRBJ1-2; 10 bases align to TRBD1. The CDR3 spans 14 residues. The ends lost 4 bases at V and 3 bases at J; junction bases unmatched: 2. CDR1 is LGHDT and CDR2 is YNNKEL in the germline V gene (reference sequence). The CDR3 nucleotides are TGTGCCAGCAGCCCCGGACAGGGGGACTATGGCTACACCTTC. Its protein is CASSPGQGDYGYTF.

This chain links TRBV6-5 with TRBJ2-7; weak D call: TRBD1 (5 bases). V was cut by 11 bases and J by 4 bases, with 15 bases left in between. Germline assignment: CDR1 MNHEY and CDR2 SVGAGI. This CDR3 spans 12 amino acids. In nucleotides, the CDR3 is TGTGCCTTAAAGACAGAGACATACGAGCAGTACTTC. This encodes CALKTETYEQYF.

The rearrangement uses TRBV27 and TRBJ1-2, with D maybe TRBD1 (5 bases). The CDR3 is 12 amino acids. V dropped 7 bases and J dropped 5 bases, with 11 bases sitting between them. Germline CDR1 reads MNHEY; CDR2 reads SMNVEV (reference sequence). The CDR3 reads CASTQGGYGYTF. The DNA of the CDR3 is TGTGCCAGCACCCAGGGAGGATATGGCTACACCTTC.